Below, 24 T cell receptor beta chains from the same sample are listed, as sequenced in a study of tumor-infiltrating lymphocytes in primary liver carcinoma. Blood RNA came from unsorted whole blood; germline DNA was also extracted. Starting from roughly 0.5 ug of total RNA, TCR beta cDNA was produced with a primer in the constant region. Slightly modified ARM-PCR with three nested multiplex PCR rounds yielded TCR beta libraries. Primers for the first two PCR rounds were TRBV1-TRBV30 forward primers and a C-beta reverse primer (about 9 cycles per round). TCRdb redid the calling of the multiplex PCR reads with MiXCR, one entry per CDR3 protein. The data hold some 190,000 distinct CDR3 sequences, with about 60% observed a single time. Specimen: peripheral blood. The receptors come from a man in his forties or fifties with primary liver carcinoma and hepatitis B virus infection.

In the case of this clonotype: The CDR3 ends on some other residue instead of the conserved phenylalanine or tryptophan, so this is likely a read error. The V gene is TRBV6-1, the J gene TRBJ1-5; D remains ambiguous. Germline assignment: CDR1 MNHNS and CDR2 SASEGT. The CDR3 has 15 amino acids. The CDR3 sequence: CASSERGLGNKPQHS. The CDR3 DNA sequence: TGTGCCAGCAGTGAACGGGGTCTTGGCAATAAGCCCCAGCATTCT.

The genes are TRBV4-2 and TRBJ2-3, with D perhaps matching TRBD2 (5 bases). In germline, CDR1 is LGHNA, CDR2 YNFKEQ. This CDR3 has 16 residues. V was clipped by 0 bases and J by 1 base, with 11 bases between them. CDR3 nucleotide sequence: TGTGCCAGCAGCCAAGACGGGGTGTCGGGCACAGATACGCAGTATTTT. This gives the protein CASSQDGVSGTDTQYF.

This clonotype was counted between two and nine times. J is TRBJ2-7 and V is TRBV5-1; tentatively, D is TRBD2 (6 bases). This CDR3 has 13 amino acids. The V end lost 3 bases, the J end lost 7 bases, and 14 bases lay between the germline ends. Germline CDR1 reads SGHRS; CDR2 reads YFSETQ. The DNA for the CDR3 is TGCGCCAGCAGCTCGGGACTCGACGGGGAGCAGTACTTC. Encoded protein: CASSSGLDGEQYF. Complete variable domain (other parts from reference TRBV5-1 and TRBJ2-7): KAGVTQTPRYLIKTRGQQVTLSCSPISGHRSVSWYQQTPGQGLQFLFEYFSETQRNKGNFPGRFSGRQFSNSRSEMNVSTLELGDSALYLCASSSGLDGEQYFGPGTRLTVT.

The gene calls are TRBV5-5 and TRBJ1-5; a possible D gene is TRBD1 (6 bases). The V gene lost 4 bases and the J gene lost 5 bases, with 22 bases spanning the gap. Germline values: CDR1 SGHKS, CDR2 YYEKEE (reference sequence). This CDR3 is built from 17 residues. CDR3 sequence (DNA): TGTGCCAGCAGCACACGACCAGGGGTCCGGTATGATCAGCCCCAGCATTTT. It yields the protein CASSTRPGVRYDQPQHF.

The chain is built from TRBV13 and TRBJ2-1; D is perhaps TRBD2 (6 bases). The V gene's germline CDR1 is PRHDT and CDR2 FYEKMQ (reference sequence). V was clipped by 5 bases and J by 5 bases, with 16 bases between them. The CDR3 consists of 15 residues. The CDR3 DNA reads TGTGCCAGCAGCCCCTCCTCTGGAGGGCACAATGAGCAGTTCTTC. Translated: CASSPSSGGHNEQFF.

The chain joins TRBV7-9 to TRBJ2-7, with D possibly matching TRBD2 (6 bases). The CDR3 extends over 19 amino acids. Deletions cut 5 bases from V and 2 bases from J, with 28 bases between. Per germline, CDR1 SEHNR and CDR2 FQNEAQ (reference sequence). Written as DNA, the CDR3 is TGTGCCAGCAGCCATCCCGTGGAGGGCAAAACGTTCAACCCCTACGAGCAGTACTTC. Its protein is CASSHPVEGKTFNPYEQYF.

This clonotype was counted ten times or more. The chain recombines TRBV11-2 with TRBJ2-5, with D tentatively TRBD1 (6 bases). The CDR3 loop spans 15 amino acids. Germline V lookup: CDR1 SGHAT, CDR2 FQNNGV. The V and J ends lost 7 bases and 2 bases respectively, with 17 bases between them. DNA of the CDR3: TGTGCCAGCACACTAGGGGGTAACGGGCAAGAGACCCAGTACTTC. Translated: CASTLGGNGQETQYF.

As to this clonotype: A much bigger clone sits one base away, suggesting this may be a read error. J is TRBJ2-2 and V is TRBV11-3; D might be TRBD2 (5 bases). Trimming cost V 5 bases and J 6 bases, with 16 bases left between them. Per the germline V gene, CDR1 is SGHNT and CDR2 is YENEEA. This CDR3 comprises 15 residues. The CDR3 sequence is CASSPGVARAGELFF. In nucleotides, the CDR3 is TGTGCCAGCAGCCCCGGGGTAGCCCGGGCCGGGGAGCTGTTTTTT.

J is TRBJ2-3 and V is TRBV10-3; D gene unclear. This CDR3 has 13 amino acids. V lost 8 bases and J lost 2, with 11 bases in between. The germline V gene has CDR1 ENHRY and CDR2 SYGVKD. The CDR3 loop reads CAIAWSLTDTQYF. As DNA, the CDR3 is TGTGCCATCGCCTGGAGCCTCACAGATACGCAGTATTTT.

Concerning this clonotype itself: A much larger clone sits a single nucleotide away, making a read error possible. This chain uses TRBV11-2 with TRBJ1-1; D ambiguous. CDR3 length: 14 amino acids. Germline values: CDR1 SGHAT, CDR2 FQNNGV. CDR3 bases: TGTGCCAGCAGCTTGGGCAGGACCAACACTGAAGCTTACTTT. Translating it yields CASSLGRTNTEAYF.

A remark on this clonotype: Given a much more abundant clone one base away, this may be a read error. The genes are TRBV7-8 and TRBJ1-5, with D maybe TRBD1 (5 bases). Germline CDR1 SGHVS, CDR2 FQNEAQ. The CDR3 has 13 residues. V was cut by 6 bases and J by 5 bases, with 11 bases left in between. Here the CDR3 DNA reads TGTGCCAGCAGGATGGGACTGGATCAGCCCCAGCATTTT. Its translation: CASRMGLDQPQHF.

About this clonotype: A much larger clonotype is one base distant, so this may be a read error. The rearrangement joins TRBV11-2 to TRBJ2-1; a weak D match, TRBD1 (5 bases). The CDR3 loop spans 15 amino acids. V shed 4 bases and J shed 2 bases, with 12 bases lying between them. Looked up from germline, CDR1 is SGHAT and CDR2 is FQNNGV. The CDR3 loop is CASSYQGRPYNEQFF. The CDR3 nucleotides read TGTGCCAGCAGCTACCAGGGTCGCCCCTACAATGAGCAGTTCTTC.

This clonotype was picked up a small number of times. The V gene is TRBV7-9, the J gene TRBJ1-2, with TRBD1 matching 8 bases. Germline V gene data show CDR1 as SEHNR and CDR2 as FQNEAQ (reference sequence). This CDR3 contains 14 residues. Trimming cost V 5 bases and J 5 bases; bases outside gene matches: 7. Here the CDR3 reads CASSHDRGNYGYTF. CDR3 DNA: TGTGCCAGCAGCCACGACAGGGGCAATTATGGCTACACCTTC.

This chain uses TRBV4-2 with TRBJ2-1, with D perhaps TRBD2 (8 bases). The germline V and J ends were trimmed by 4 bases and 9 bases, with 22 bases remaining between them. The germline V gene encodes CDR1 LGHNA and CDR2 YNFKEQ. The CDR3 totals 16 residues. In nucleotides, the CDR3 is TGTGCCAGCAGCCGGACCGGGACTAGTGAGGGGGCTGAGCAGTTCTTC. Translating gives CASSRTGTSEGAEQFF.

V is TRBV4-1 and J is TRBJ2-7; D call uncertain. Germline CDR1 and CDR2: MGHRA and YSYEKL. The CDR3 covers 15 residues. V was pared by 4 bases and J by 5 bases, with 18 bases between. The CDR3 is CASSLRDWAQNEQYF. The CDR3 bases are TGCGCCAGCAGCCTCCGCGACTGGGCACAGAACGAGCAGTACTTC.

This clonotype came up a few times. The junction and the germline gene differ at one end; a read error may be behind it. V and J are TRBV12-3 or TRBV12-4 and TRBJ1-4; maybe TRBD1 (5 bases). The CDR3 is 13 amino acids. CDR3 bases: TGTGCCAGTAGTTTTAGGGGTGGCGAAAAACTGTTTTTT. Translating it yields CASSFRGGEKLFF.

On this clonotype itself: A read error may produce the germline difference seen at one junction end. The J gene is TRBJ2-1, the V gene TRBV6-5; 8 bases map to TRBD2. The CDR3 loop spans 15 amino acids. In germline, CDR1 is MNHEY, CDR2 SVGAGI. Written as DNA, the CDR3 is TGTGCCAGAAGTTACAGGAGCGGGAGCTACAATGAGCAGTTCTTC. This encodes CARSYRSGSYNEQFF.

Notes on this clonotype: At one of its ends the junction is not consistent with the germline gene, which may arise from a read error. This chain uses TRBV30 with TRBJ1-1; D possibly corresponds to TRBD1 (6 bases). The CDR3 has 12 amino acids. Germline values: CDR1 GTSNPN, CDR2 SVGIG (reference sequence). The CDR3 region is CAWTRGDTDAFF. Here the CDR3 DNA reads TGTGCCTGGACCCGGGGGGACACTGATGCTTTCTTT.

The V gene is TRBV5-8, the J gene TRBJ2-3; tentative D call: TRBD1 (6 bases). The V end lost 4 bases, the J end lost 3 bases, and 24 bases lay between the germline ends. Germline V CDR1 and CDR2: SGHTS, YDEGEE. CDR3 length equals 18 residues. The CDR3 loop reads CASSLEGPTGFRTDTQYF. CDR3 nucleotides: TGTGCCAGCAGCCTCGAAGGTCCCACAGGGTTTCGAACAGATACGCAGTATTTT.

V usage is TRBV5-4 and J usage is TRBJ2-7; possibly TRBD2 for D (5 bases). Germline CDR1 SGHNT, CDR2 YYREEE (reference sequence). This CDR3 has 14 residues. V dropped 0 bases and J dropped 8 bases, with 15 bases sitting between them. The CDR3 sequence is CASSLDLGSHKQYF. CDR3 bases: TGTGCCAGCAGCTTGGATCTTGGGAGCCACAAGCAGTACTTC.

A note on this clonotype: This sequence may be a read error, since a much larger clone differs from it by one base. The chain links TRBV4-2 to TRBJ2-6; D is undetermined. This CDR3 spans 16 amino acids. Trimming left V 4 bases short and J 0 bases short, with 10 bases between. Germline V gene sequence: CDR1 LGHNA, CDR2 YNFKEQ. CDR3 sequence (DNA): TGTGCCAGCAGCCTCAGCCACGGCTCTGGGGCCAACGTCCTGACTTTC. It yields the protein CASSLSHGSGANVLTF.

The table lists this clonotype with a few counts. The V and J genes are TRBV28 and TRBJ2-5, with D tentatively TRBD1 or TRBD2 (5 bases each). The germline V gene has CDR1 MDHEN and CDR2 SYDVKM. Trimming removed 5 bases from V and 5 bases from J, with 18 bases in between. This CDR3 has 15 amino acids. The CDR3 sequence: CASSPDPGLGETQYF. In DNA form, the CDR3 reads TGTGCCAGCAGTCCCGACCCGGGGCTTGGCGAGACCCAGTACTTC.

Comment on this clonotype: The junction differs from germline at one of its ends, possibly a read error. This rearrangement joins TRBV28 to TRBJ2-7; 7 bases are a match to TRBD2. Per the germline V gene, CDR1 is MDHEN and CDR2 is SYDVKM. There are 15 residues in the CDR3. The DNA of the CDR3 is TGTGCCAGCACCTTGGGCGGGGGACTTTCCTACGAGCAATACTTC. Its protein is CASTLGGGLSYEQYF.

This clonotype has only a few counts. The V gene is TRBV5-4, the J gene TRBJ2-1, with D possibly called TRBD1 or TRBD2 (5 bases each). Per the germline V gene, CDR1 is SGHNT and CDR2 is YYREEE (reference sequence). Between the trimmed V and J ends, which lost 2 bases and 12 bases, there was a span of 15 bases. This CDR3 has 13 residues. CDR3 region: CASSLWDGITQFF. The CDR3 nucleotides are TGTGCCAGCAGCTTATGGGACGGCATAACGCAGTTCTTC.